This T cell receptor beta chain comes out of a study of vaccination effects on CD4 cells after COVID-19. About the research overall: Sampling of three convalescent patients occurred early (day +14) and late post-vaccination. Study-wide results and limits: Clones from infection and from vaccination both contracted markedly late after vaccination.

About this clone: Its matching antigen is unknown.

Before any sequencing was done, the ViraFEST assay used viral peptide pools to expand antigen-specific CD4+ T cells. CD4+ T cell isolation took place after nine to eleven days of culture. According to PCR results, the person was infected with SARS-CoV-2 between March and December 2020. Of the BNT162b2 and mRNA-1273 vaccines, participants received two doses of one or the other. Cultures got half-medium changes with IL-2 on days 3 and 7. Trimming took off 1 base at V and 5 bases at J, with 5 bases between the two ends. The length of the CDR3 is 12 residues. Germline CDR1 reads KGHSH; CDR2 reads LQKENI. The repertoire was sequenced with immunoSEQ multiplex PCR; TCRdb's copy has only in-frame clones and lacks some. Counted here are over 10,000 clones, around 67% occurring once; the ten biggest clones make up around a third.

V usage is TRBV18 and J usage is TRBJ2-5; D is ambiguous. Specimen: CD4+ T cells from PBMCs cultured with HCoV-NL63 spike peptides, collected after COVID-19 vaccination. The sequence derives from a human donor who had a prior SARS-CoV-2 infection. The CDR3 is CASSPLGETQYF. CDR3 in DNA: TGTGCCAGCTCACCACTCGGGGAGACCCAGTACTTC.